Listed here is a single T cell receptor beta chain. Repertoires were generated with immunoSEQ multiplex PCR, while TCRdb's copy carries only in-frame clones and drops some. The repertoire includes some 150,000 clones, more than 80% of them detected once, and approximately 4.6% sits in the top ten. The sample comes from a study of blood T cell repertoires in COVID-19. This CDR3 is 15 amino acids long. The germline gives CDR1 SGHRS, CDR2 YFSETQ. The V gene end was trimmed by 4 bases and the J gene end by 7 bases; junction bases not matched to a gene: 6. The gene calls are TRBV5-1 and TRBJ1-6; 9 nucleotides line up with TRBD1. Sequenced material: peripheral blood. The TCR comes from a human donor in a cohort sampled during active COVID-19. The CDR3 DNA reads TGCGCCAGCAGCCAAGAGGGACAGGGAAATTCACCCCTCCACTTT. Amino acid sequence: CASSQEGQGNSPLHF.